This T cell receptor (beta chain) was documented in a study of shared clonotypes between healthy human individuals. As for the study in general: Donor ages ranged 18 to 49 years: two women, a few men.

In its sample, this clone was seen once. Its antigen is not known. V lost 7 bases and J 0 bases, leaving 13 bases between the germline ends. Germline V lookup: CDR1 MDHEN, CDR2 SYDVKM. The CDR3 is 15 amino acids. Study-level findings and limits: Between a handful of donors, naive CD4 clonotypes were shared at a level of roughly 5.5%.

Sequencing was at deep level. TCRdb's table, derived via immunoSEQ multiplex PCR, lists solely in-frame clones and lacks some. The sample shows a few million clones, roughly 90% of them seen only once. The chain combines TRBV28 with TRBJ1-3; D is unclear. The sample comprised naive CD4+ T cells from PBMCs. The subset here: CD45RA+ positively selected. This sequence originates from a man younger than 35 in good health. Some clones in this sample may be carry-over from other donors' samples. The CDR3 protein is CASTFPGISGNTIYF. The CDR3 nucleotides read TGTGCCAGCACATTCCCGGGGATCTCTGGAAACACCATATATTTT.